The T cell receptor (beta chain) under discussion was sequenced for a study of blood T cell repertoires in COVID-19. Study-wide background: The study drew acute and convalescent COVID-19 samples from the United States, Italy and Spain.

This clone showed up just once. Repertoires were generated with immunoSEQ multiplex PCR, while TCRdb's copy carries only in-frame clones and drops some. The data show about 200,000 clones, roughly 84% seen once. The clonotype originates from a man aged 35 to 55 with acute or convalescent COVID-19. Sequencing used peripheral blood.

The CDR3 loop reads CVRSLAYLRQGTIHEQFF. CDR3 nucleotides: TGTGTCAGAAGCTTAGCCTATTTGCGTCAGGGGACGATACATGAGCAGTTCTTC. V and J are TRBV7-5 and TRBJ2-1; the table's D call, TRBD1, has no DNA check behind it. TRBV7-5 is classified as a pseudogene. The CDR3 extends over 18 amino acids.